Listed here are 11 T cell receptor beta chains from one sample, sequenced in a study of CD8+ T cells in alopecia areata. cDNA reverse transcribed from extracted RNA served as the sequencing template. Assay used: immunoSEQ multiplex PCR; TCRdb lists only in-frame clones, some missing. Among approximately 140,000 clones, 45% to 60% were seen once, and the ten largest hold more than 6.5%. The sequenced sample was CD4+ T cells sorted from blood. The receptors were sampled from a human donor with alopecia areata.

CDR3 bases: TGTGCCAGCAGCGTGACAGATATCTACGAGCAGTACTTC. Protein sequence: CASSVTDIYEQYF. The rearrangement joins TRBV9 to TRBJ2-7; possible D gene TRBD1, 5 bases. The V end lost 2 bases, the J end lost 3 bases, and 9 bases lay between the germline ends. CDR1 is SGDLS, CDR2 YYNGEE, per germline. The CDR3 extends over 13 amino acids.

The genes are TRBV19 and TRBJ1-1; the match to TRBD1 covers 7 bases. V shed 9 bases and J 7 bases; nucleotides not matched to a gene: 17. The CDR3 runs 15 residues. The germline V gene has CDR1 LNHDA and CDR2 SQIVND (reference sequence). The CDR3 DNA reads as TGTGCCAGCGCTCGCCCTCGAGGGGGCGGCCGTGAAGCTTTCTTT. Protein: CASARPRGGGREAFF. Drawing the rest from reference TRBV19 and TRBJ1-1, the complete variable domain is DGGITQSPKYLFRKEGQNVTLSCEQNLNHDAMYWYRQDPGQGLRLIYYSQIVNDFQKGDIAEGYSVSREKKESFPLTVTSAQKNPTAFYLCASARPRGGGREAFFGQGTRLTVV.

The chain uses TRBV29-1 and TRBJ1-1; TRBD1 matches 7 bases. The CDR3 has 11 residues. After removal of 7 bases from V and 6 bases from J, the junction contained 5 bases not matched to a gene. The germline CDR1 and CDR2 sequences are SQVTM and ANQGSEA. The DNA of the CDR3 is TGCAGCGGCACAGGGGTCGCTGAAGCTTTCTTT. Protein: CSGTGVAEAFF.

The J gene is TRBJ1-5, the V gene TRBV6-5, with a tentative D call TRBD1 (5 bases). The CDR3 covers 13 residues. V was trimmed by 6 bases and J by 1 base, leaving 7 bases between them. Germline lookup yields CDR1 MNHEY and CDR2 SVGAGI. The CDR3 DNA reads TGTGCCAGCAGAAGGGACAGCAATCAGCCCCAGCATTTT. This codes for CASRRDSNQPQHF.

The J gene is TRBJ1-2, the V gene TRBV4-1; D not certain. Germline-derived CDR1 and CDR2 are MGHRA and YSYEKL. V shed 1 base and J shed 4 bases, with 22 bases lying between them. This CDR3 contains 18 residues. The CDR3, as DNA: TGCGCCAGCAGCCAAGCCTTCTCACCCGGGGTCAACTCCTATGGCTACACCTTC. This translates into CASSQAFSPGVNSYGYTF.

This clone has more than one count but fewer than ten. The chain employs TRBV29-1 and TRBJ2-1; 7 bases map to TRBD2. V dropped 7 bases and J dropped 9; count of bases not matched to a gene: 9. This CDR3 region has 12 residues. CDR1 and CDR2 (germline): SQVTM, ANQGSEA. In nucleotides, the CDR3 is TGCAGCGCAACCCGGGACTATCGTGAGCAGTTCTTC. This gives the protein CSATRDYREQFF.

The genes are TRBV7-9 and TRBJ2-2; 8 bases map to TRBD2. Germline CDR1 is SEHNR and CDR2 is FQNEAQ (reference sequence). The CDR3 has 16 amino acids. Germline trimming cut 1 base from V and 2 bases from J; bases unmatched to any gene: 3. The CDR3 nucleotides read TGTGCCAGCAGCTTAGGTAGCGGGGTCAACACCGGGGAGCTGTTTTTT. Residues: CASSLGSGVNTGELFF.

The chain recombines TRBV4-1 with TRBJ2-7, with D perhaps TRBD1 (6 bases). This CDR3 is 17 amino acids long. V was trimmed by 0 bases and J by 1 base, leaving 16 bases between them. CDR1 and CDR2 (germline): MGHRA, YSYEKL. CDR3 in amino acids: CASSQDSRTEISYEQYF. In DNA, the CDR3 is TGCGCCAGCAGCCAAGATTCAAGGACAGAGATTTCCTACGAGCAGTACTTC.

The sample holds a few counts of this clone. The chain carries TRBV27 and TRBJ1-3, with D unclear. V was shortened by 9 bases and J by 4 bases, with 7 bases between the two germline ends. The CDR3 is 11 amino acids. Looked up from germline, CDR1 is MNHEY and CDR2 is SMNVEV (reference sequence). CDR3 DNA: TGTGCCAGTAGGAGGGGAAACACCATATATTTT. It yields the protein CASRRGNTIYF.

This clone has just a few counts. The chain is built from TRBV7-9 and TRBJ1-2, with D unresolved. V gave up 6 bases and J gave up 6 bases, with 17 bases separating them. CDR3 size: 14 residues. The germline V gene has CDR1 SEHNR and CDR2 FQNEAQ (reference sequence). The CDR3 protein is CASSLSFGENGYTF. The CDR3 DNA reads TGTGCCAGCAGTCTGTCTTTCGGGGAAAATGGCTACACCTTC.

There are a few counts of this clone. The V gene is TRBV11-2, the J gene TRBJ2-7; 8 bases agree with TRBD1. The V gene's germline CDR1 is SGHAT and CDR2 FQNNGV. With 2 bases clipped from V and 4 bases from J, the junction kept 4 bases outside the gene matches. The CDR3 totals 14 residues. Here the CDR3 reads CASSLYRGVYEQYF. In DNA, the CDR3 is TGTGCCAGCAGCTTATACAGGGGGGTGTACGAGCAGTACTTC.